This is a list of T cell receptor beta chains from one sample in a study of T cells in Graves' hyperthyroidism and ophthalmopathy. Using its own MiXCR run on the multiplex PCR reads, TCRdb lists one record per CDR3 protein. The data contain 250,000 to 300,000 distinct CDR3 sequences, more than 14% of them singletons. Source material: blood. The receptors originated from a woman between 40 and 50 years old with Graves' hyperthyroidism that later progressed to Graves' ophthalmopathy. Each CDR3 is given with its conserved first and last residue. Each record gives: clone size, J gene, V gene, CDR3 protein. Rows give clone size only sometimes, using once, few, many, or a class for an expanded clone.

>few|TRBJ1-5|TRBV6-1
CASSLGGGINQPQHF
>few|TRBJ1-4|TRBV20-1
CSARDGGKGNEKLFF
>few|TRBJ2-5|TRBV9
CASSVGGTGETQYF
>many|TRBJ1-2|TRBV14
CASSQDPPGTDNYGYTF
>many|TRBJ1-2|TRBV7-8
CASSPEGRGSGYTF
>many|TRBJ2-1|TRBV19
CASSAGGAGILNEQFF
>many|TRBJ1-1|TRBV20-1
CSARQGYTEAFF
>few|TRBJ1-1|TRBV20-1
CSAAGKTEAFF
>many|TRBJ1-5|TRBV10-3
CAISEGQSNQPQHF
>NA|TRBJ2-5|TRBV13
CASNTKEEGDQETQYF
>many|TRBJ2-7|TRBV7-6
CASSLRPLNPGTSGRHEQYF
>few|TRBJ2-5|TRBV5-1
CASSPGTISPSLTQETQYF
>many|TRBJ1-1|TRBV11-2
CASSLAPETEAFF
>NA|TRBJ1-2|TRBV5-1
CASSTDREGVGYTF
>NA|TRBJ2-7|TRBV5-1
CASSLGLVFYYEQYF
>NA|TRBJ1-5|TRBV5-8
CASSHEGRRNQPQHF
>many|TRBJ2-1|TRBV6-5
CASSWTGRNEQFF
>many|TRBJ1-1|TRBV11-2
CASSLKFRLTEAFF
>many|TRBJ2-5|TRBV28
CASSLAGTQETQYF
>many|TRBJ2-6|TRBV2
CASSPPNSGANVLTF
>many|TRBJ2-1|TRBV20-1
CSASSASGNYNEQFF
>many|TRBJ1-6|TRBV7-9
CASSLENSPLHF
>many|TRBJ2-5|TRBV10-2
CASSESGTTSSQYF
>many|TRBJ2-1|TRBV20-1
CSATTSGLYNEQFF
>NA|TRBJ2-7|TRBV5-1
CASSLAPAGLYEQYF
>many|TRBJ2-7|TRBV25-1
CASSWTNSYEQYF
>many|TRBJ1-2|TRBV4-1
CASSQTQGNYGYTF
>once|TRBJ2-7|TRBV10-2
CASRNSPPDHEQYF
>NA|TRBJ2-7|TRBV5-1
CASSLAQAGWEQYF
>many|TRBJ2-1|TRBV19
CASRLAATSAGEQFF
>many|TRBJ2-7|TRBV6-1
CASRRTSGSSYEQYF
>many|TRBJ2-1|TRBV28
CASRPTDYWEQFF
>many|TRBJ2-1|TRBV19
CASSMWPLAYNEQFF
>many|TRBJ2-2|TRBV20-1
CSARDSGRAHTGELFF
>many|TRBJ2-1|TRBV5-1
CASSLVTLGRGYINEQFF
>many|TRBJ1-2|TRBV7-9
CAVQSVSNYGYTF
>NA|TRBJ2-5|TRBV7-9
CASSFWDPQETQYF
>few|TRBJ2-3|TRBV27
CASGRNTDTQYF
>many|TRBJ2-1|TRBV6-1
CASSPLGLAYNEQFF
>many|TRBJ2-3|TRBV2
CASTAVDTQYF
>few|TRBJ2-7|TRBV27
CASKASGTSGRYEQYF
>many|TRBJ2-7|TRBV6-1
CASSALPGTLKHEQYF
>NA|TRBJ2-7|TRBV18
CASSPPGLAESEQYF
>many|TRBJ2-7|TRBV11-2
CASSQESRGTGEQYF
>few|TRBJ2-1|TRBV2
CASRGGGGVVYEQFF
>NA|TRBJ1-2|TRBV11-1
CASQPGTGYAGYGYTF
>few|TRBJ2-6|TRBV29-1
CSVVGGSHSGANVLTF
>NA|TRBJ1-1|TRBV27
CASSLAPDWTEAFF
>NA|TRBJ1-4|TRBV11-2
CASSTRDTANEKLFF
>many|TRBJ2-1|TRBV2
CASRRVKQFF
>many|TRBJ1-5|TRBV12-3/TRBV12-4
CASRGGGNNQPQHF
>few|TRBJ2-3|TRBV6-1
CASSEGQGTDTQYF